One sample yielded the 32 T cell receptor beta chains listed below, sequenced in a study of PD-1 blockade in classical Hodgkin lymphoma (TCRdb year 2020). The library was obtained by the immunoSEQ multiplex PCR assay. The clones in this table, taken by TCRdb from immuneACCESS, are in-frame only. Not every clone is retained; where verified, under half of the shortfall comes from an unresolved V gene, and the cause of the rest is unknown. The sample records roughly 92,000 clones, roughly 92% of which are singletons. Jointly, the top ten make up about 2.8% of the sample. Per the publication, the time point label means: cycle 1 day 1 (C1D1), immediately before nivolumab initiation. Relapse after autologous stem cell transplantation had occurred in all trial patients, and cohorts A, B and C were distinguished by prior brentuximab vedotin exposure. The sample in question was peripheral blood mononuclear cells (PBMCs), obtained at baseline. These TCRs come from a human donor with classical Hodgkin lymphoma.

The CDR3 is CSVPATNTGELFF. Written as DNA, the CDR3 is TGCAGCGTTCCGGCGACGAACACCGGGGAGCTGTTTTTT. The chain is built from TRBV29-1 and TRBJ2-2; no definite D call. Germline-derived CDR1 and CDR2 are SQVTM and ANQGSEA. This CDR3 comprises 13 residues. The V gene lost 5 bases and the J gene lost 0 bases, with 7 bases spanning the gap.

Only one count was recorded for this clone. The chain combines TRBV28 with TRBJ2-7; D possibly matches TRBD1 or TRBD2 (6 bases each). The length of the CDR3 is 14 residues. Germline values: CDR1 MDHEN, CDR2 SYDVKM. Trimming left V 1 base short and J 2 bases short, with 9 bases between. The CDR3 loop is CASSLSGGPYEQYF. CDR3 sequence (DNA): TGTGCCAGCAGTTTATCCGGGGGCCCCTACGAGCAGTACTTC. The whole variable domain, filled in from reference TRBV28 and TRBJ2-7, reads DVKVTQSSRYLVKRTGEKVFLECVQDMDHENMFWYRQDPGLGLRLIYFSYDVKMKEKGDIPEGYSVSREKKERFSLILESASTNQTSMYLCASSLSGGPYEQYFGPGTRLTVT.

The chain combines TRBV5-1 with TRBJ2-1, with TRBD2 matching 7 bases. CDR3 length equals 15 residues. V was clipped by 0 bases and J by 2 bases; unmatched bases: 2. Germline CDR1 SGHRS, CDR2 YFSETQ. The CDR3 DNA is TGCGCCAGCAGCTTGGCGGGAGGTACCTACAATGAGCAGTTCTTC. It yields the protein CASSLAGGTYNEQFF.

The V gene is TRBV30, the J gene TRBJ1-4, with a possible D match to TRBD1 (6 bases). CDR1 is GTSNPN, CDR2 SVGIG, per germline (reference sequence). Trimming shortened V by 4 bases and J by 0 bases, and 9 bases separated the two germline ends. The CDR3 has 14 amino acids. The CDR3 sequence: CAWMGAATNEKLFF. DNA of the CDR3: TGTGCCTGGATGGGGGCTGCAACTAATGAAAAACTGTTTTTT.

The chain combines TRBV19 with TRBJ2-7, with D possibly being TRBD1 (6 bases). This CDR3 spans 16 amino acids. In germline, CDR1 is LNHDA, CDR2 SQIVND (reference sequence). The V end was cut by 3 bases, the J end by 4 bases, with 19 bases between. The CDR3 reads CASSILETTGRYEQYF. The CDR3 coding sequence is TGTGCCAGTAGTATCTTAGAGACGACAGGTCGGTACGAGCAGTACTTC. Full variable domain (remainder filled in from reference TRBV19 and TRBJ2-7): DGGITQSPKYLFRKEGQNVTLSCEQNLNHDAMYWYRQDPGQGLRLIYYSQIVNDFQKGDIAEGYSVSREKKESFPLTVTSAQKNPTAFYLCASSILETTGRYEQYFGPGTRLTVT.

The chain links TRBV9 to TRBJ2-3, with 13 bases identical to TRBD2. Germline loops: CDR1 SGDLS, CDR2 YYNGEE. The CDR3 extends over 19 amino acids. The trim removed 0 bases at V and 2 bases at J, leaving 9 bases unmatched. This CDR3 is CASSVGLAGGRGDTDTQYF. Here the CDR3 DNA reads TGTGCCAGCAGCGTAGGACTAGCGGGAGGCCGGGGGGACACAGATACGCAGTATTTT. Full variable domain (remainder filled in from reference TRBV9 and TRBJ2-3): DSGVTQTPKHLITATGQRVTLRCSPRSGDLSVYWYQQSLDQGLQFLIQYYNGEERAKGNILERFSAQQFPDLHSELNLSSLELGDSALYFCASSVGLAGGRGDTDTQYFGPGTRLTVL.

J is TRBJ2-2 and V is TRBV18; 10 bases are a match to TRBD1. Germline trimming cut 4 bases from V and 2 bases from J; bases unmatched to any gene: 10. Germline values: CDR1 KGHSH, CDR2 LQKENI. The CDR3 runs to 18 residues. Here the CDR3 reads CASSRGRDRGLNTGELFF. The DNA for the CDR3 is TGTGCCAGCTCACGAGGCCGGGACAGGGGACTTAACACCGGGGAGCTGTTTTTT.

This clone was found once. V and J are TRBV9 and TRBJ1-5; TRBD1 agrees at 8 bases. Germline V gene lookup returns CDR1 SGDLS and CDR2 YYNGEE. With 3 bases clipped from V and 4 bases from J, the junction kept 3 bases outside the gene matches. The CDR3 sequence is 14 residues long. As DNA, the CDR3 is TGTGCCAGCAGCGGCGGACAGGGTAATCAGCCCCAGCATTTT. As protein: CASSGGQGNQPQHF.

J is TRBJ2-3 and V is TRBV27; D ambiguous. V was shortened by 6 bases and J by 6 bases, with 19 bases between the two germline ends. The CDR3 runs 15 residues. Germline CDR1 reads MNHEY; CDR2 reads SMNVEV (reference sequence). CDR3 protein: CASSFMSPHTDTQYF. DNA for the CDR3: TGTGCCAGCAGCTTCATGTCCCCACACACGGATACGCAGTATTTT.

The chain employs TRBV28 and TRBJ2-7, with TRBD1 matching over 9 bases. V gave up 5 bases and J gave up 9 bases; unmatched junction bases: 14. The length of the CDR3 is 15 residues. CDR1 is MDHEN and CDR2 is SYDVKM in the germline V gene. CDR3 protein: CASSLPGQGGLGQYF. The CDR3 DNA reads TGTGCCAGCAGTCTTCCGGGACAGGGAGGTCTGGGGCAGTACTTC.

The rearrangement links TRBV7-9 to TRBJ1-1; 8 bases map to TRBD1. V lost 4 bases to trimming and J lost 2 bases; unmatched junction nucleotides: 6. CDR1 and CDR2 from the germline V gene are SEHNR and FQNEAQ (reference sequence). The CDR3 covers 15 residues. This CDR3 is CASSSGQGGNTEAFF. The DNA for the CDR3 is TGTGCCAGCAGCTCCGGACAGGGTGGCAACACTGAAGCTTTCTTT.

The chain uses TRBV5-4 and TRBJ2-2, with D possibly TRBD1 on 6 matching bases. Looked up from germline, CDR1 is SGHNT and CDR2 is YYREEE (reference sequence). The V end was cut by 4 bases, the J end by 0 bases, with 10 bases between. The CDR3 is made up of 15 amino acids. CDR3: CASSLTGTNTGELFF. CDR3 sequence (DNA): TGTGCCAGCAGCCTAACAGGGACGAACACCGGGGAGCTGTTTTTT.

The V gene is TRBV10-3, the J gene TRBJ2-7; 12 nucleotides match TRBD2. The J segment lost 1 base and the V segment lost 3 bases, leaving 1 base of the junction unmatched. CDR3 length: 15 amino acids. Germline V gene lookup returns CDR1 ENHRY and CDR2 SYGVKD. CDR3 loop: CAISEGLAGSYEQYF. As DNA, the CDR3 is TGTGCCATCAGTGAAGGACTAGCGGGGTCCTACGAGCAGTACTTC.

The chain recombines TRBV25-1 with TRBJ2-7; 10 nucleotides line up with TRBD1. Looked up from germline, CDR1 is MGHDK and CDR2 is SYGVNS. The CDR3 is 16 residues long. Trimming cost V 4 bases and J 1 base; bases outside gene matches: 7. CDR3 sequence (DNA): TGTGCCAGCAGTGCCAACCCGGGACAGGGGTCCTACGAGCAGTACTTC. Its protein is CASSANPGQGSYEQYF.

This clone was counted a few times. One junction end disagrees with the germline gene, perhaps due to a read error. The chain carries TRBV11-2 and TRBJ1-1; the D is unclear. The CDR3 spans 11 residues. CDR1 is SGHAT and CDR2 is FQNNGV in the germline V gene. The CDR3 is CNGRHSTEAFF. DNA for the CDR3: TGCAATGGGCGGCATAGCACTGAAGCTTTCTTT.

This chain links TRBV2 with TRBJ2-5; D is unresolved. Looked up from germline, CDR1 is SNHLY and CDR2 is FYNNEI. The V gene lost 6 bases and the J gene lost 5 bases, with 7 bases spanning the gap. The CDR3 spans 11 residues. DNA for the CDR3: TGTGCCAGCAGCTTGGCGGAGACCCAGTACTTC. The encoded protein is CASSLAETQYF.

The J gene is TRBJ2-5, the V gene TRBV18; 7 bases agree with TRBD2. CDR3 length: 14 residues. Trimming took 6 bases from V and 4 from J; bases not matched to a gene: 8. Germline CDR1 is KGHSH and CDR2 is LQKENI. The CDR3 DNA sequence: TGTGCCAGCTCTCCAGCGGGGCCTAGAGAGACCCAGTACTTC. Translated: CASSPAGPRETQYF. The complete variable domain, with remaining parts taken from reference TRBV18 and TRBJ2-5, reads NAGVMQNPRHLVRRRGQEARLRCSPMKGHSHVYWYRQLPEEGLKFMVYLQKENIIDESGMPKERFSAEFPKEGPSILRIQQVVRGDSAAYFCASSPAGPRETQYFGPGTRLLVL.

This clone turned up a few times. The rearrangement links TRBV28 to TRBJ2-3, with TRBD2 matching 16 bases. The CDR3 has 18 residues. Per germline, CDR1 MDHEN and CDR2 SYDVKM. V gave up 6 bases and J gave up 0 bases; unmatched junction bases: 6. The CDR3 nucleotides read TGTGCCAGCAGCCTGGGACTAGCGGGAGGGATTAGCACAGATACGCAGTATTTT. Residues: CASSLGLAGGISTDTQYF.

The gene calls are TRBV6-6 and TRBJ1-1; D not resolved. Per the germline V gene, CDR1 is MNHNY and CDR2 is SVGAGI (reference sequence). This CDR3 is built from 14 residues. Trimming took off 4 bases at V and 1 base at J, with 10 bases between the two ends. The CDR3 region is CASSLSRGNTEAFF. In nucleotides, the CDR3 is TGTGCCAGCAGTTTATCACGCGGGAACACTGAAGCTTTCTTT.

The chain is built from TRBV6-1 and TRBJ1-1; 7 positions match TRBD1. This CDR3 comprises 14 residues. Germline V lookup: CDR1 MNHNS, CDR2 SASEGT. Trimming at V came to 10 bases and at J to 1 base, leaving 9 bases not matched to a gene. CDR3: CANGQVLGNTEAFF. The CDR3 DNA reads TGTGCCAACGGACAGGTGCTTGGGAACACTGAAGCTTTCTTT.

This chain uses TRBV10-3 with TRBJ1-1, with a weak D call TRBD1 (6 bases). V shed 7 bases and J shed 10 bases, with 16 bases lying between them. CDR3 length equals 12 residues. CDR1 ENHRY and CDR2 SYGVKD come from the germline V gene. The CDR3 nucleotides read TGTGCCATCACTGCGACAGGTGAGGTAGCTTTCTTT. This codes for CAITATGEVAFF.

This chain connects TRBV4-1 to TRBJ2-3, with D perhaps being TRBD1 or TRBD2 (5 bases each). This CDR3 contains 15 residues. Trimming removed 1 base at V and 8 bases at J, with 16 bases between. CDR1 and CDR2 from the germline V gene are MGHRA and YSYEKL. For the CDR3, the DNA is TGCGCCAGCAGCCAAGTACCGCCGCCAGGGACTACGCAGTATTTT. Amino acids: CASSQVPPPGTTQYF.

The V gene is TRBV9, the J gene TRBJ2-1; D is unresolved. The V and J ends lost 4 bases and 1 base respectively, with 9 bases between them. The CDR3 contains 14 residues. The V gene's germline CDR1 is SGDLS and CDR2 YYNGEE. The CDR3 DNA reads TGTGCCAGCAGCCCGCCTGGTTCCTACAATGAGCAGTTCTTC. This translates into CASSPPGSYNEQFF.

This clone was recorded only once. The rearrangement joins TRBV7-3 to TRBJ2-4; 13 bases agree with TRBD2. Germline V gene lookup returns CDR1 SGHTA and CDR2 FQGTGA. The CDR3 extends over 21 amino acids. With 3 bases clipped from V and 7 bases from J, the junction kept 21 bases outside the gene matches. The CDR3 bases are TGTGCCAGCAGCTTGGCACCCATGGGACTAGCGGGGAGTGGCGATGTGAACATTCAGTACTTC. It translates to CASSLAPMGLAGSGDVNIQYF. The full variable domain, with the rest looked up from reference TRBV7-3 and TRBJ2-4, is GAGVSQTPSNKVTEKGKYVELRCDPISGHTALYWYRQSLGQGPEFLIYFQGTGAADDSGLPNDRFFAVRPEGSVSTLKIQRTERGDSAVYLCASSLAPMGLAGSGDVNIQYFGAGTRLSVL.

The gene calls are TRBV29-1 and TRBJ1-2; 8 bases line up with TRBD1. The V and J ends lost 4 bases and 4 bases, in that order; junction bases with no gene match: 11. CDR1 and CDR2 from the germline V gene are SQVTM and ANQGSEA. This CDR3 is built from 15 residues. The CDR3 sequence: CSVAGGDRGIYGYTF. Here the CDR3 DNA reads TGCAGCGTTGCAGGGGGTGACAGGGGTATCTATGGCTACACCTTC. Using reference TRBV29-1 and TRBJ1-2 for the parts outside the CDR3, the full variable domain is SAVISQKPSRDICQRGTSLTIQCQVDSQVTMMFWYRQQPGQSLTLIATANQGSEATYESGFVIDKFPISRPNLTFSTLTVSNMSPEDSSIYLCSVAGGDRGIYGYTFGSGTRLTVV.

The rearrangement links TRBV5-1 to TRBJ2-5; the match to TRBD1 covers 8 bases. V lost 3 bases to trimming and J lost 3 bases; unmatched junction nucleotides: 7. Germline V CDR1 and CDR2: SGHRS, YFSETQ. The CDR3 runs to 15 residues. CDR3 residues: CASSSWDRSEETQYF. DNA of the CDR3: TGCGCCAGCAGCTCGTGGGACAGGAGTGAAGAGACCCAGTACTTC.

For the CDR3, the DNA is TGCGCCAGCAGAGCGCCGGGACAGGGTGACTATGGCTACACCTTC. This codes for CASRAPGQGDYGYTF. V is TRBV4-1 and J is TRBJ1-2; 9 nucleotides align to TRBD1. The CDR3 sequence is 15 residues long. CDR1 and CDR2 from the germline V gene are MGHRA and YSYEKL. The V and J ends lost 6 bases and 3 bases, in that order; junction bases with no gene match: 8.

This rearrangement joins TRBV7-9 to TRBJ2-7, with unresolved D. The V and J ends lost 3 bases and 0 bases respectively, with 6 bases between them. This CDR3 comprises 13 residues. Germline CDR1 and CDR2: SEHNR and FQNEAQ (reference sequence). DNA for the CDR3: TGTGCCAGCAGCTTTTACAGCTCCTACGAGCAGTACTTC. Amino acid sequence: CASSFYSSYEQYF.

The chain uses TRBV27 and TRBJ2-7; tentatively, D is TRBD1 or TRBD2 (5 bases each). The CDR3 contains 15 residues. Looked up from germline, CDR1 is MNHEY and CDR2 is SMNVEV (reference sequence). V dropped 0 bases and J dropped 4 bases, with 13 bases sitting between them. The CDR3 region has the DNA TGTGCCAGCAGTTTATCATGGGGGTCCCTTTACGAGCAGTACTTC. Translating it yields CASSLSWGSLYEQYF.

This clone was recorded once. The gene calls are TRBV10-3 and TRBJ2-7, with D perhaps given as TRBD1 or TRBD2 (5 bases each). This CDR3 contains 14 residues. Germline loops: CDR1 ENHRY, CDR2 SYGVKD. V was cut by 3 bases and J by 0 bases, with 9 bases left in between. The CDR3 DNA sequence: TGTGCCATCAGTGATCCAGGGACCTCCTACGAGCAGTACTTC. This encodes CAISDPGTSYEQYF.

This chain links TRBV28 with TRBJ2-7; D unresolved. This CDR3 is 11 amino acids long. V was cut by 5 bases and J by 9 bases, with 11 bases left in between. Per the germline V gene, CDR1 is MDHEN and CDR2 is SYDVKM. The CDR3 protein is CASSPNQGQYF. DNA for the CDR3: TGTGCCAGCAGTCCCAACCAAGGGCAGTACTTC. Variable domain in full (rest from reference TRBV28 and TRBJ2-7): DVKVTQSSRYLVKRTGEKVFLECVQDMDHENMFWYRQDPGLGLRLIYFSYDVKMKEKGDIPEGYSVSREKKERFSLILESASTNQTSMYLCASSPNQGQYFGPGTRLTVT.

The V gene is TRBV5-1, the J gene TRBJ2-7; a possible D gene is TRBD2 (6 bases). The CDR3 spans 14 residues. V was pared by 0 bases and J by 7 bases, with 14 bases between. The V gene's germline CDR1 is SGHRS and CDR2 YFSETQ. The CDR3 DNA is TGCGCCAGCAGCTTGGCCGGGGGTTGGGGGGAGCAGTACTTC. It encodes CASSLAGGWGEQYF.